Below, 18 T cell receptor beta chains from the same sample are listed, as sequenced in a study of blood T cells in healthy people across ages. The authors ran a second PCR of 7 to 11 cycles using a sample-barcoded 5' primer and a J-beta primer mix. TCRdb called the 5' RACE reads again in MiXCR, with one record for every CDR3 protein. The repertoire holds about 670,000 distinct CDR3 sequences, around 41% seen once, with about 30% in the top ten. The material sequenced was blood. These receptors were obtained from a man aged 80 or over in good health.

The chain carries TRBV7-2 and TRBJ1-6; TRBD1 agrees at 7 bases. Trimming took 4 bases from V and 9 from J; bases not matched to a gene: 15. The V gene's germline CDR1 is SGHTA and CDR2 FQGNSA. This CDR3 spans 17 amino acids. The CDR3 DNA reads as TGTGCCAGCAGCTCCGGGACAGTCTTCTTCGCCGCTTCACCCCTCCACTTT. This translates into CASSSGTVFFAASPLHF.

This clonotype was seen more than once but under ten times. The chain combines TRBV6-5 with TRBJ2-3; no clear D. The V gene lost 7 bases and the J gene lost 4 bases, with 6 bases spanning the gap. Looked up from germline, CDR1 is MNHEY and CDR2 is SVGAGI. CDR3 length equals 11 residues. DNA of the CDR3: TGTGCCAGCACGAAAGCAGATACGCAGTATTTT. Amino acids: CASTKADTQYF.

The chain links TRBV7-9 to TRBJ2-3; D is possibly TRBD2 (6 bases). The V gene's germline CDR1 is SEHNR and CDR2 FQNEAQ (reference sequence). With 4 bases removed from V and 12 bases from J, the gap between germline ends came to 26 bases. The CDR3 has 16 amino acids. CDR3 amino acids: CASSSRGSKVKETQYF. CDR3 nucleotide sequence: TGTGCCAGCAGCTCCCGGGGGAGCAAAGTTAAAGAGACCCAGTATTTT.

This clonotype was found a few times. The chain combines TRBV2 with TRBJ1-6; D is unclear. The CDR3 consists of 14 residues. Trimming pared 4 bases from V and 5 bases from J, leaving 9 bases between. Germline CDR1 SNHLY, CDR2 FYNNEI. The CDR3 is CASSVLADNSPLHF. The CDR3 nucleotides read TGTGCCAGCAGTGTCCTCGCAGATAATTCACCCCTCCACTTT.

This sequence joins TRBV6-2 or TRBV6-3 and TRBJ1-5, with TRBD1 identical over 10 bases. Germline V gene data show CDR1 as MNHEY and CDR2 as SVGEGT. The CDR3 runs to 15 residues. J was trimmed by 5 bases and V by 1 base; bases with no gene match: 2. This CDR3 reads CASSYLDRGDQPQHF. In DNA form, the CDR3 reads TGTGCCAGCAGTTACTTGGACAGGGGGGATCAGCCCCAGCATTTT.

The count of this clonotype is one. CDR3 bases: TGCAGCGTTGATGCGTCTAGCGGGAGGGGTATGCAGTTCTTC. It specifies CSVDASSGRGMQFF. V is TRBV29-1 and J is TRBJ2-1; 12 bases fit TRBD2. CDR1 is SQVTM and CDR2 is ANQGSEA in the germline V gene. The CDR3 has 14 residues. Germline trimming cut 3 bases from V and 12 bases from J; bases unmatched to any gene: 9.

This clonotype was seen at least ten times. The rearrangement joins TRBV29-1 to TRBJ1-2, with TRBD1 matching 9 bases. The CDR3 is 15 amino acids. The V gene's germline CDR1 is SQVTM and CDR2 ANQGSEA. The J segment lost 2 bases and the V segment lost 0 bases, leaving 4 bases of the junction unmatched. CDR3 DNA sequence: TGCAGCGTTGAAGATCCGGGACAGGGCAACTATGGCTACACCTTC. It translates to CSVEDPGQGNYGYTF.

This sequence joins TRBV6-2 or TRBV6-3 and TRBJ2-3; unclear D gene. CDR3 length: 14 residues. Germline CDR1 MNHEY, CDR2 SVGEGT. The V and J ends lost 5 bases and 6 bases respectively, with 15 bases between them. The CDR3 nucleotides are TGTGCCAGCAGTCCCCTTTTCAAGGCGGATACGCAGTATTTT. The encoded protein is CASSPLFKADTQYF.

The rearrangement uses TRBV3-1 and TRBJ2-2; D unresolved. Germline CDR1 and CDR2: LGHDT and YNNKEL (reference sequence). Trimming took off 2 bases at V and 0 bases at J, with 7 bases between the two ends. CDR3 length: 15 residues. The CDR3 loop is CASSQRTANTGELFF. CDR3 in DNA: TGTGCCAGCAGCCAACGTACGGCGAACACCGGGGAGCTGTTTTTT.

The CDR3 loop is CASSLPQDNEQFF. CDR3 coding DNA: TGTGCCAGCAGCTTACCTCAAGACAATGAGCAGTTCTTC. The chain combines TRBV7-2 with TRBJ2-1; D not resolved. In germline, CDR1 is SGHTA, CDR2 FQGNSA. The CDR3 spans 13 residues. The germline V and J ends were trimmed by 2 bases and 5 bases, with 7 bases remaining between them.

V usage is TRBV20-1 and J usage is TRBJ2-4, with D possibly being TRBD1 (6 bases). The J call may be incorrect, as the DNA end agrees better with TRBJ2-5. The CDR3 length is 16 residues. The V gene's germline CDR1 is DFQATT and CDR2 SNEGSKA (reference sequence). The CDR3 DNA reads TGCAGTGCTAGACCCAGCACAGGGTTTAAGACGGAGACCCAGTACTTC. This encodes CSARPSTGFKTETQYF.

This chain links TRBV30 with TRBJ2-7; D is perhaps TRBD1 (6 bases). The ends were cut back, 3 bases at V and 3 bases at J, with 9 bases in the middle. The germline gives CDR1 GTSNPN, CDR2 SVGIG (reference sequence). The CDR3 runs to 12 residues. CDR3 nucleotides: TGTGCCTGGAGACAGGGAGTCTACGAGCAGTACTTC. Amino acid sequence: CAWRQGVYEQYF.

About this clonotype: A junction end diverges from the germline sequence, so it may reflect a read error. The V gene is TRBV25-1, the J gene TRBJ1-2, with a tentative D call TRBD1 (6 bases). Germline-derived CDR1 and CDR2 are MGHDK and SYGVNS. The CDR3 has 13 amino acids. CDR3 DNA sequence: TGTGCCAGCACCAGGGGACACCTCTATGGCTGCACCTTC. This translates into CASTRGHLYGCTF.

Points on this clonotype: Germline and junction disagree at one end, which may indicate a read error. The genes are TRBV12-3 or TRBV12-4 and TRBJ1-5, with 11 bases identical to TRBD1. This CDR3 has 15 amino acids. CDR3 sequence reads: CASSFRTGGNQSQHF. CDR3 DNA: TGTGCCAGCAGTTTCAGGACAGGGGGCAATCAGTCCCAGCATTTT.

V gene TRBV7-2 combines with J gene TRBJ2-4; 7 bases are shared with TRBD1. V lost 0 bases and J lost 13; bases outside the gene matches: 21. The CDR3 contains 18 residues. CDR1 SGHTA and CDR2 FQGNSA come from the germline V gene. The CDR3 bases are TGTGCCAGCAGCTTAGCAGGGGGCAACCTAAAAAGCGTAGGGGAGCAGTACTTC. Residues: CASSLAGGNLKSVGEQYF. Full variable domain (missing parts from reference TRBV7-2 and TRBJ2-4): GAGVSQSPSNKVTEKGKDVELRCDPISGHTALYWYRQSLGQGLEFLIYFQGNSAPDKSGLPSDRFSAERTGGSVSTLTIQRTQQEDSAVYLCASSLAGGNLKSVGEQYFGAGTRLSVL.

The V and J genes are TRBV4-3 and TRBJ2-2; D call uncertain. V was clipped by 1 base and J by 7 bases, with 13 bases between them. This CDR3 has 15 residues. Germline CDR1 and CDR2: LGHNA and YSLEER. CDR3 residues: CASSQGAPIGGELFF. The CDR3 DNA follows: TGCGCCAGCAGCCAAGGGGCGCCGATAGGCGGGGAGCTGTTTTTT.

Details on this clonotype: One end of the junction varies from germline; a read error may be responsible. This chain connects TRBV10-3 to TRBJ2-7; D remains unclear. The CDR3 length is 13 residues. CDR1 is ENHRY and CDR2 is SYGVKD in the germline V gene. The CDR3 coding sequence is TGTGTCATCAGTGCGGTCGTTACCTACGAGCAGTACTTC. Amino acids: CVISAVVTYEQYF.

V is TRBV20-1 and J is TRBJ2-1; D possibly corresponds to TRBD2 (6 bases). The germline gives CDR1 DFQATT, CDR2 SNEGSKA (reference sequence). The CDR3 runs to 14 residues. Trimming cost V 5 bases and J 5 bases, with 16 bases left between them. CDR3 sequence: CSASSWRAHNEQFF. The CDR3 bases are TGCAGTGCTTCTAGCTGGAGGGCCCACAATGAGCAGTTCTTC.